This T cell receptor (beta chain) was profiled in a study of OX40 agonist ivuxolimab in advanced cancers. On this clone itself: Antigen unknown.

Study conclusions and caveats: Within 6 weeks, CD4+ and CD8+ blood T cells expanded clonally at 0.1 to 3.0 mg/kg. Antigen specificity was not determined for the expanded peripheral T cells.

This CDR3 is built from 13 residues. V was trimmed by 4 bases and J by 4 bases, leaving 10 bases between them. CDR1 SNHLY and CDR2 FYNNEI come from the germline V gene. Using immunoSEQ multiplex PCR, the repertoire was profiled, and TCRdb retains in-frame clones only, with some absent. The sample gives 80,000 or so clones, about nine tenths of which show up once; approximately 0.19% is in the top ten. The sequencing used CD4+ or CD8+ T cells sorted from blood, collected in a trial of the OX40 agonist ivuxolimab. The TCR comes from an adult with an advanced solid tumor such as melanoma, head and neck, liver or kidney cancer. This chain uses TRBV2 with TRBJ1-1, with D tentatively TRBD1 (5 bases). The DNA of the CDR3 is TGTGCCAGCAGTGTGAGACAGACCACTGAAGCTTTCTTT. It encodes CASSVRQTTEAFF.